Each of the 5 T cell receptor beta chains below was sequenced from the same sample in a study of Ad26.COV2.S vaccination and SARS-CoV-2 variants. The assay was immunoSEQ multiplex PCR, and TCRdb's table has in-frame clones only and misses some. The table lists hundreds of thousands of clones, 85% to 90% of them singletons. Regarding treatment: roughly 19 received Ad26.COV2.S at low or high dose, single or two shots; roughly five received placebo; per-sample allocation not given. Collection of samples fell on day 63 after the first vaccine or placebo injection. The sequenced sample was peripheral blood, obtained in a trial of Ad26.COV2.S vaccine versus placebo. These TCRs come from a person between 18 and 60 years old who received the Ad26.COV2.S COVID-19 vaccine or a placebo.

The J gene is TRBJ2-7, the V gene TRBV6-6; maybe TRBD2 (6 bases). V lost 0 bases and J lost 2, with 8 bases in between. Germline CDR1 is MNHNY and CDR2 is SVGAGI (reference sequence). The CDR3 is 14 amino acids. The chain's CDR3 is CASSYSGGTYEQYF. The CDR3 DNA follows: TGTGCCAGCAGTTACTCGGGGGGAACCTACGAGCAGTACTTC.

CDR3 sequence reads: CASSPGRTSGRRGPDTQYF. The CDR3 coding sequence is TGTGCCAGCAGCCCGGGCCGGACTAGCGGGAGGAGGGGCCCAGATACGCAGTATTTT. This chain joins TRBV7-9 and TRBJ2-3; 14 bases are shared with TRBD2. CDR1 and CDR2 from the germline V gene are SEHNR and FQNEAQ (reference sequence). The CDR3 runs 19 residues. The V gene end was trimmed by 5 bases and the J gene end by 4 bases; junction bases not matched to a gene: 14.

This clone was seen only once. The rearrangement links TRBV7-8 to TRBJ2-1; 7 positions match TRBD2. The CDR3 loop spans 13 amino acids. The V gene end was trimmed by 3 bases and the J gene end by 10 bases; junction bases not matched to a gene: 6. Germline CDR1 SGHVS, CDR2 FQNEAQ. For the CDR3, the DNA is TGTGCCAGCAGCTTGGGTAGAGCGGGAGAGCAGTTCTTC. Its translation: CASSLGRAGEQFF.

The chain carries TRBV19 and TRBJ1-5; D gene uncertain. The germline gives CDR1 LNHDA, CDR2 SQIVND (reference sequence). Trimming stripped 7 bases from V and 6 bases from J, with 4 bases between. The CDR3 consists of 10 residues. The CDR3 coding sequence is TGTGCCAGTACTTGTCAGCCCCAGCATTTT. Translation: CASTCQPQHF.

This chain uses TRBV29-1 with TRBJ2-3, with 9 bases lining up with TRBD2. The CDR3 is made up of 18 amino acids. Germline CDR1 reads SQVTM; CDR2 reads ANQGSEA. With V trimmed by 2 bases and J by 3 bases, 15 bases remained unmatched. CDR3 DNA: TGCAGCGTTGAAAAGGGTGGTAGGACTAGCGTTACGACAGATACGCAGTATTTT. This sequence encodes CSVEKGGRTSVTTDTQYF.